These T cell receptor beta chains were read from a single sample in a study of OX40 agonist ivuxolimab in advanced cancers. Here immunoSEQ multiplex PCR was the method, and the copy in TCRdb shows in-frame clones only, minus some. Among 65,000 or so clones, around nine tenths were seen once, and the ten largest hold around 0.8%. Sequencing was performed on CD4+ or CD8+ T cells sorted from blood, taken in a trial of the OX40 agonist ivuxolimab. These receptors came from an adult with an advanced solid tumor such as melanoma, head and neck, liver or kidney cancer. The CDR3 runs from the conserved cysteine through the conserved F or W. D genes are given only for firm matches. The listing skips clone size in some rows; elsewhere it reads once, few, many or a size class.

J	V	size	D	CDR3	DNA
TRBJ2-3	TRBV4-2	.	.	CASSPQGGSTDTQYF	TGTGCCAGCAGCCCCCAGGGCGGGAGCACAGATACGCAGTATTTT
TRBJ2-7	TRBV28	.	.	CASSPRTVGEQYF	TGTGCCAGCAGTCCGAGGACGGTTGGCGAGCAGTACTTC
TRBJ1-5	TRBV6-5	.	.	CASAGRDNQPQHF	TGTGCCAGTGCGGGACGAGACAATCAGCCCCAGCATTTT
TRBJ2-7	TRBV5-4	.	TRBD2	CASSLRASGAGEQYF	TGTGCCAGCAGCTTGAGGGCTAGCGGGGCGGGGGAGCAGTACTTC
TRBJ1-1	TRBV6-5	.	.	CASSSTVGEAFF	TGTGCCAGCAGTTCTACAGTGGGTGAAGCTTTCTTT
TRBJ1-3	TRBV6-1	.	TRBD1	CASPTGAGNTIYF	TGTGCCAGCCCGACAGGGGCTGGAAACACCATATATTTT
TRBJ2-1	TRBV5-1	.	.	CASSFGQTSYNEQFF	TGCGCCAGCAGCTTCGGACAGACCTCCTACAATGAGCAGTTCTTC
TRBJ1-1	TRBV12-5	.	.	CASGSGQTNTEAFF	TGTGCTAGTGGTTCAGGACAGACCAACACTGAAGCTTTCTTT
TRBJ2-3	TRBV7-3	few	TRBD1	CASSSGQGRDTQYF	TGTGCCAGCAGCTCAGGACAGGGCAGGGATACGCAGTATTTT
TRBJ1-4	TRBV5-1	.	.	CASSYAGAKLFF	TGCGCCAGCAGCTATGCTGGGGCAAAACTGTTTTTT
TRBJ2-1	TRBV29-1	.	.	CSVRRGSNEQFF	TGCAGCGTGCGCAGGGGAAGCAATGAGCAGTTCTTC
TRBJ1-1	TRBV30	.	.	CAWSGNRVTEAFF	TGTGCCTGGTCCGGGAATCGTGTTACTGAAGCTTTCTTT
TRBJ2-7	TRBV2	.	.	CASSGPGVREQYF	TGTGCCAGCAGTGGTCCTGGGGTAAGGGAGCAGTACTTC
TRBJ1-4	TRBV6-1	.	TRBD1	CASSSPGQIEEKLFF	TGTGCCAGCAGTTCACCGGGACAGATAGAAGAAAAACTGTTTTTT
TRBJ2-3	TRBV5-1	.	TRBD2	CASSLERLAGFTDTQYF	TGCGCCAGCAGCTTGGAGAGACTAGCGGGGTTCACAGATACGCAGTATTTT
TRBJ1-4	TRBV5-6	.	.	CASSFRRGERAEKLFF	TGTGCCAGCAGCTTTAGAAGGGGAGAGAGGGCTGAAAAACTGTTTTTT